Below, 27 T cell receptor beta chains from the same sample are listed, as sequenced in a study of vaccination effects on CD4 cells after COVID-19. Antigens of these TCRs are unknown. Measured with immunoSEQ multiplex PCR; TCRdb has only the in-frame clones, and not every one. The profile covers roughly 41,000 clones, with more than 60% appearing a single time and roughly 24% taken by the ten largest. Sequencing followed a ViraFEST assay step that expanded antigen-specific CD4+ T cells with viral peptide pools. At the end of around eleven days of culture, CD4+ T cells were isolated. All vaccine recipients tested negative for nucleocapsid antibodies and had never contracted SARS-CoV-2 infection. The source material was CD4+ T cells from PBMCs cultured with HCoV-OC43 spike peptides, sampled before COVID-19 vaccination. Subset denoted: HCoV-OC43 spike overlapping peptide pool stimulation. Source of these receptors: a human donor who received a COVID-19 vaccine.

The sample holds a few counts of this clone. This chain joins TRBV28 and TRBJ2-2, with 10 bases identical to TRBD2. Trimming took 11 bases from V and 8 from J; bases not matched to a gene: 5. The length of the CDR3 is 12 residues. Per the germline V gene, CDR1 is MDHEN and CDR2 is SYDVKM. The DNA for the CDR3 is TGTGCCCTAGCGGGAGAGACAGGGGAGCTGTTTTTT. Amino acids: CALAGETGELFF.

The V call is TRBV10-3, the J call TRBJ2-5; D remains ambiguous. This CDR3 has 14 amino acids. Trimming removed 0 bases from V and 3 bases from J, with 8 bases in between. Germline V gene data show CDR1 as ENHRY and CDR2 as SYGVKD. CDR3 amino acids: CAISESNSKETQYF. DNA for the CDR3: TGTGCCATCAGTGAGTCGAACAGCAAAGAGACCCAGTACTTC.

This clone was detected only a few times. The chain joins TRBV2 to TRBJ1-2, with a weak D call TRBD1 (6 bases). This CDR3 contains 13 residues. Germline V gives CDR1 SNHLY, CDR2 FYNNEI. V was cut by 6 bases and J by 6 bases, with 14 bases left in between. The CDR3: CASSRGESNGYTF. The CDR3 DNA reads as TGTGCCAGCAGCAGGGGCGAATCGAATGGCTACACCTTC.

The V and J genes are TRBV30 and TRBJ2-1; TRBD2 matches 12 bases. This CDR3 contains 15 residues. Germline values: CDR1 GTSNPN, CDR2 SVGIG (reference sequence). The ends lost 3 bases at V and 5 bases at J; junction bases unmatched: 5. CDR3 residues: CAWSRRLAGDNEQFF. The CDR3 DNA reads TGTGCCTGGAGCCGGCGACTAGCGGGAGACAATGAGCAGTTCTTC. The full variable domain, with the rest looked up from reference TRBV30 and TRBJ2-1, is SQTIHQWPATLVQPVGSPLSLECTVEGTSNPNLYWYRQAAGRGLQLLFYSVGIGQISSEVPQNLSASRPQDRQFILSSKKLLLSDSGFYLCAWSRRLAGDNEQFFGPGTRLTVL.

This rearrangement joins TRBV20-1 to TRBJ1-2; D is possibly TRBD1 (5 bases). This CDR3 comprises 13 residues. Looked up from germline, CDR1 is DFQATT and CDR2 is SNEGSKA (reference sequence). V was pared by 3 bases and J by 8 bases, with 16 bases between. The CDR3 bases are TGCAGTGCTAGTCCTCTGGGGGAAAACGGCTACACCTTC. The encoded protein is CSASPLGENGYTF.

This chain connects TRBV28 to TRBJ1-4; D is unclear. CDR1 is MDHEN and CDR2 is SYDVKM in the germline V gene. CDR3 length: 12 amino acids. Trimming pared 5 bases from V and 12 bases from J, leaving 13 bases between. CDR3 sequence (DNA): TGTGCCAGCAGTCTAACTCGGACCGAACTGTTTTTT. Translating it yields CASSLTRTELFF.

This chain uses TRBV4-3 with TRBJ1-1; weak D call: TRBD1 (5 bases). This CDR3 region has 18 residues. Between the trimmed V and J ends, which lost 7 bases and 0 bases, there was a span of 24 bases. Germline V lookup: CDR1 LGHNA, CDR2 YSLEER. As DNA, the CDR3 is TGCGCCAGCATCCCCGAAAACGGGGGGTGGAACATGAACACTGAAGCTTTCTTT. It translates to CASIPENGGWNMNTEAFF.

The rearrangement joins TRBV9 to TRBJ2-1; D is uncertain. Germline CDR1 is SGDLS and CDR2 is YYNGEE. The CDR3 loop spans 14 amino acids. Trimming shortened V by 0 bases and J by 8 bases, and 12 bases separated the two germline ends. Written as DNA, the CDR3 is TGTGCCAGCAGCGTAGTGCCTCTTAGGGATGAGCAGTTCTTC. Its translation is CASSVVPLRDEQFF. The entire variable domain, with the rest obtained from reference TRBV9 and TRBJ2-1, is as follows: DSGVTQTPKHLITATGQRVTLRCSPRSGDLSVYWYQQSLDQGLQFLIQYYNGEERAKGNILERFSAQQFPDLHSELNLSSLELGDSALYFCASSVVPLRDEQFFGPGTRLTVL.

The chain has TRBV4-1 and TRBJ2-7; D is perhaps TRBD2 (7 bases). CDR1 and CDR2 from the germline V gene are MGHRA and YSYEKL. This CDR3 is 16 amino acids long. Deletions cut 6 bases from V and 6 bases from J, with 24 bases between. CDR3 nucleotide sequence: TGCGCCAGCAGTCAAAGGCAAACAGGGAGGGTTGGCGAGCAGTACTTC. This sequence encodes CASSQRQTGRVGEQYF.

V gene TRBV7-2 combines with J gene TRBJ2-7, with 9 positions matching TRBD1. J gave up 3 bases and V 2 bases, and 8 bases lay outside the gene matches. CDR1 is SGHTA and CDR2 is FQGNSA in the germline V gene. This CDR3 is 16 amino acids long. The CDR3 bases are TGTGCCAGCAGCTTAATGGCGACAGGGGGAAACTACGAGCAGTACTTC. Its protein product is CASSLMATGGNYEQYF.

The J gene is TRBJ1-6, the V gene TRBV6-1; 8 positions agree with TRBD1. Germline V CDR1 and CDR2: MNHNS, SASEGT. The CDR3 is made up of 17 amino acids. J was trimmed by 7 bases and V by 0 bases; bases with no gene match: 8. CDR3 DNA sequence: TGTGCCAGCAGTGAAGCCCGACAGGGGTTGTACAATTCACCCCTCCACTTT. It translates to CASSEARQGLYNSPLHF.

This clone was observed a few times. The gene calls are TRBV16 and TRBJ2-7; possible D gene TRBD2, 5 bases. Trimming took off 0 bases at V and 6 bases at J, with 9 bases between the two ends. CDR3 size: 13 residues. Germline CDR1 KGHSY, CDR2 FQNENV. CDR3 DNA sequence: TGTGCCAGCAGCCAATCGAGGGAGTCCGAGCAGTACTTC. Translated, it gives CASSQSRESEQYF.

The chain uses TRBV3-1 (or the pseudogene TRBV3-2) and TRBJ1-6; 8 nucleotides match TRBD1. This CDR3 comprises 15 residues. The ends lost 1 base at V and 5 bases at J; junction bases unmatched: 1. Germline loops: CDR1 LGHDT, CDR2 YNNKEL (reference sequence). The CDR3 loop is CASSQGGQDNSPLHF. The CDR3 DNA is TGTGCCAGCAGCCAAGGGGGACAGGATAATTCACCCCTCCACTTT.

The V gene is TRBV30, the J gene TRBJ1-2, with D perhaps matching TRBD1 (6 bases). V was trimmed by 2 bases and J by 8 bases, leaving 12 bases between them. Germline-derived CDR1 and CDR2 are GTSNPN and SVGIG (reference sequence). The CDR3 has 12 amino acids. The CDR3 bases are TGTGCCTGGAGTTACAGGGATTACGGCTACACCTTC. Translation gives CAWSYRDYGYTF.

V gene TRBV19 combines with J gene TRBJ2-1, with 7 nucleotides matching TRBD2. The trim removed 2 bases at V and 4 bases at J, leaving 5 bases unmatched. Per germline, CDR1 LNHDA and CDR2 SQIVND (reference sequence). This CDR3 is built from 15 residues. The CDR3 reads CASSISKGGYNEQFF. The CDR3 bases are TGTGCCAGTAGTATATCCAAGGGAGGGTACAATGAGCAGTTCTTC.

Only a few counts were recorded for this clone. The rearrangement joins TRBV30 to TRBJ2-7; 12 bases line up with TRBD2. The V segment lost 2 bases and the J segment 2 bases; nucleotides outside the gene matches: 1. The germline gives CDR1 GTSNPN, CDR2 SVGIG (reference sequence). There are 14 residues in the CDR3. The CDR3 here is CAWSLAGGPYEQYF. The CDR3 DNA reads TGTGCCTGGAGTCTAGCGGGAGGGCCCTACGAGCAGTACTTC.

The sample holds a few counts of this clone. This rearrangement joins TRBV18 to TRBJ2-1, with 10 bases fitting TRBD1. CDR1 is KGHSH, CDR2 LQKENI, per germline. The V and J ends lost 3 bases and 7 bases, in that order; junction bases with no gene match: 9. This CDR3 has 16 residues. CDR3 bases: TGTGCCAGCTCACCCCCTGACAGGGGGCGCGGGAATGAGCAGTTCTTC. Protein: CASSPPDRGRGNEQFF.

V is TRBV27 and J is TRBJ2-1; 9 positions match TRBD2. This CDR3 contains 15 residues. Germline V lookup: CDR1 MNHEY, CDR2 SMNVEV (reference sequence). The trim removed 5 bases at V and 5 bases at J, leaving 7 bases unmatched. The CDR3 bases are TGTGCCAGCAGTCTGAGCGGGAGGACCCACAATGAGCAGTTCTTC. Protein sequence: CASSLSGRTHNEQFF.

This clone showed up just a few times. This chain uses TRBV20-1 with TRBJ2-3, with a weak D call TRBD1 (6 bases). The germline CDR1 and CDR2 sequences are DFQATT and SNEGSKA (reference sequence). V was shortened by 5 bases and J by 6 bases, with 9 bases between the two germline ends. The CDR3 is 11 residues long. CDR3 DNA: TGCAGTGCTCGTAGGGGGGATACGCAGTATTTT. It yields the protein CSARRGDTQYF.

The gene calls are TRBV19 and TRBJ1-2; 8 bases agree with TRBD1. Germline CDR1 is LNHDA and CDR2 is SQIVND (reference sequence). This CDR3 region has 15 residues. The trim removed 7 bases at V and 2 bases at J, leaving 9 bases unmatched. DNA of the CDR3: TGTGCCAGTAAGAACGGACAGGGCACCAACTATGGCTACACCTTC. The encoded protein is CASKNGQGTNYGYTF.

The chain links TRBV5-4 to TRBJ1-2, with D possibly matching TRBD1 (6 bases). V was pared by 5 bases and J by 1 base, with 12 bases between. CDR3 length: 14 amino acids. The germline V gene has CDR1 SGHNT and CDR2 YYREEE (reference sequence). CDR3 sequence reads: CASSSTGNNYGYTF. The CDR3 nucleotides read TGTGCCAGCAGTTCGACAGGAAATAACTATGGCTACACCTTC.

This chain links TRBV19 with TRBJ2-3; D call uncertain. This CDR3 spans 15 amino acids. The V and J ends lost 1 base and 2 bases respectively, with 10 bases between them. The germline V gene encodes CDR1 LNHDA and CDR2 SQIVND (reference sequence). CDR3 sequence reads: CASSIVASYTDTQYF. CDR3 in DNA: TGTGCCAGTAGTATAGTGGCCAGTTACACAGATACGCAGTATTTT.

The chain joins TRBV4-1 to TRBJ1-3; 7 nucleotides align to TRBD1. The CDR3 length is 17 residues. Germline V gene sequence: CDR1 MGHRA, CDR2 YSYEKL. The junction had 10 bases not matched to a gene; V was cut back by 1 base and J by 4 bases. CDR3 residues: CASSQGAGGFGGNTIYF. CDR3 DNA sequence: TGCGCCAGCAGCCAAGGGGCAGGGGGGTTTGGGGGAAACACCATATATTTT.

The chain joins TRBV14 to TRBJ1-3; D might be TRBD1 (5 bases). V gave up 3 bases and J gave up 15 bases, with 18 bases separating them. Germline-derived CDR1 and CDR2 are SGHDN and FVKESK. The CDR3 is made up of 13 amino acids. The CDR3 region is CASSQSTRAPKYF. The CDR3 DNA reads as TGTGCCAGCAGCCAGTCAACCAGGGCCCCGAAATATTTT.

The CDR3 DNA follows: TGCAGCGTTGAGCGGGCGGCCCACTATGGCTACACCTTC. Its translation is CSVERAAHYGYTF. The chain joins TRBV29-1 to TRBJ1-2; D gene ambiguous. The V end lost 3 bases, the J end lost 3 bases, and 11 bases lay between the germline ends. This CDR3 has 13 residues. Germline V gene data show CDR1 as SQVTM and CDR2 as ANQGSEA.

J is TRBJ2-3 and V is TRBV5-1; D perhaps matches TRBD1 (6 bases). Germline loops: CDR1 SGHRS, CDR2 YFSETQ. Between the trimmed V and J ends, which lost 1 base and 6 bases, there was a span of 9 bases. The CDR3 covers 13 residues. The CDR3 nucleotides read TGCGCCAGCAGCTTGAGTACAGGGGATACGCAGTATTTT. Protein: CASSLSTGDTQYF.

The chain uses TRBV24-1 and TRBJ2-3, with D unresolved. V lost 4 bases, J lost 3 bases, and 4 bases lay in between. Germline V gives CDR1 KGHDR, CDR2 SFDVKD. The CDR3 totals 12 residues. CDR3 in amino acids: CATSEGTDTQYF. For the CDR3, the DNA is TGTGCCACCAGTGAAGGGACAGATACGCAGTATTTT.